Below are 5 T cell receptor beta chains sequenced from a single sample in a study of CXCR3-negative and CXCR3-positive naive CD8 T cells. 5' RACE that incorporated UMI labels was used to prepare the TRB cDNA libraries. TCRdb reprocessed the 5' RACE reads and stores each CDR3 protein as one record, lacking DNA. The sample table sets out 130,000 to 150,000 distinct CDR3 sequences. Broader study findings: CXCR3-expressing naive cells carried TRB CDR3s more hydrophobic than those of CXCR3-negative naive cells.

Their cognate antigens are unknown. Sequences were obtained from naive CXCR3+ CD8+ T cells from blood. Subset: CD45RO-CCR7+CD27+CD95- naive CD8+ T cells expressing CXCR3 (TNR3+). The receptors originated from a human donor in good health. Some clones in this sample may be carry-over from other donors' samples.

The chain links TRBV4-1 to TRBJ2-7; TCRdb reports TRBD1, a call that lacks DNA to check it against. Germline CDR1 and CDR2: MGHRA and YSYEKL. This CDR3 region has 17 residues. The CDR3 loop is CASSQEMGAGGLYEQYF.

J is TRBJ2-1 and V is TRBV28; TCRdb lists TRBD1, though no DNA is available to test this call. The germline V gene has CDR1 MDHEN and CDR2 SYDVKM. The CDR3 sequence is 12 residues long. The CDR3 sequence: CASSLEGAEQFF.

The CDR3 region is CASSLAPIQGNEQFF. The rearrangement uses TRBV5-1 and TRBJ2-1; TCRdb proposes TRBD1, but this gene call is untestable without DNA. CDR3 length: 15 residues. Germline lookup yields CDR1 SGHRS and CDR2 YFSETQ.

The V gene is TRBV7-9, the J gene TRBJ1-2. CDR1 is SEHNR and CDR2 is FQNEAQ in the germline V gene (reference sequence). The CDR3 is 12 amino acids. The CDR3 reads CASGDGNYGYTF.

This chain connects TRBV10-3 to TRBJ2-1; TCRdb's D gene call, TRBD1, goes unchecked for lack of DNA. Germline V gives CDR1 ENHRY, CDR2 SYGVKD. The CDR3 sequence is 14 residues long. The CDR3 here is CAISVGTGYNEQFF.